Each of the 30 T cell receptor beta chains below was sequenced from the same sample in a study of blood T cell repertoires in COVID-19. TCRdb's table, derived via immunoSEQ multiplex PCR, lists solely in-frame clones and lacks some. In the table there are tens of thousands of clones, 89% of which are singletons. Input material: peripheral blood. All receptors derive from a woman aged 60-75 years with active COVID-19.

For this clone: The same CDR3 also results from other DNA sequences found in this sample. This CDR3 is CASSENSINSPLHF. The DNA for the CDR3 is TGCGCCAGCAGTGAAAACAGCATTAATTCACCCCTCCACTTT. The chain recombines TRBV10-2 with TRBJ1-6; D unclear. The CDR3 is made up of 14 amino acids. Germline lookup yields CDR1 WSHSY and CDR2 SAAADI. Trimming took off 3 bases at V and 6 bases at J, with 9 bases between the two ends.

V gene TRBV6-5 combines with J gene TRBJ1-5; 8 nucleotides align to TRBD1. Germline V gives CDR1 MNHEY, CDR2 SVGAGI. Losses at the gene ends were 7 bases for V and 11 bases for J; bases not matched to a gene: 4. The CDR3 is 11 residues long. The CDR3 is CASIQGAAQHF. CDR3 bases: TGTGCCAGCATTCAGGGGGCGGCCCAGCATTTT.

The V call is TRBV19, the J call TRBJ2-3, with 11 positions matching TRBD2. The germline V gene encodes CDR1 LNHDA and CDR2 SQIVND (reference sequence). The CDR3 contains 16 residues. V lost 5 bases to trimming and J lost 2 bases; unmatched junction nucleotides: 6. CDR3 bases: TGTGCCAGTAGTGAACCTAGCGGGGGGTCCACAGATACGCAGTATTTT. Residues: CASSEPSGGSTDTQYF.

The CDR3, as DNA: TGTGCCAGCAGTTCCCCCCCTCGGAACACTGAAGCTTTCTTT. Translated, it gives CASSSPPRNTEAFF. The V and J genes are TRBV6-2 or TRBV6-3 and TRBJ1-1; D unresolved. The germline V and J ends were trimmed by 4 bases and 1 base, with 10 bases remaining between them. The CDR3 loop spans 14 amino acids. CDR1 and CDR2 (germline): MNHEY, SVGEGT.

This clone came up once. The chain has TRBV2 and TRBJ1-1, with TRBD1 as a possible D gene (6 bases). Germline loops: CDR1 SNHLY, CDR2 FYNNEI. Deletions cut 6 bases from V and 5 bases from J, with 13 bases between. CDR3 length equals 13 residues. This chain's CDR3 is CASSAGARTEAFF. As DNA, the CDR3 is TGTGCCAGCAGCGCAGGGGCGAGGACTGAAGCTTTCTTT.

This chain joins TRBV18 and TRBJ1-2; D possibly corresponds to TRBD1 (6 bases). The CDR3 totals 12 residues. Germline loops: CDR1 KGHSH, CDR2 LQKENI. The V end was cut by 5 bases, the J end by 8 bases, with 12 bases between. As DNA, the CDR3 is TGTGCCAGCTCAAACAGGGATGAAGGCTACACCTTC. Translated: CASSNRDEGYTF.

The chain recombines TRBV5-6 with TRBJ1-5; D perhaps matches TRBD1 (5 bases). Trimming stripped 0 bases from V and 2 bases from J, with 12 bases between. Germline loops: CDR1 SGHDT, CDR2 YYEEEE. CDR3 length: 16 residues. In DNA, the CDR3 is TGTGCCAGCAGCTTGGTGGGCACAGGAGGCAATCAGCCCCAGCATTTT. Residues: CASSLVGTGGNQPQHF.

The chain carries TRBV24-1 and TRBJ2-5; 8 bases are a match to TRBD2. Trimming took 3 bases from V and 3 from J; bases not matched to a gene: 2. In germline, CDR1 is KGHDR, CDR2 SFDVKD. CDR3 length equals 14 residues. The CDR3 is CATSDGGLEETQYF. CDR3 in DNA: TGTGCCACCAGTGATGGGGGACTAGAAGAGACCCAGTACTTC.

The chain links TRBV6-1 to TRBJ1-1; D gene uncertain. Germline-derived CDR1 and CDR2 are MNHNS and SASEGT. The CDR3 is 11 residues long. With 6 bases removed from V and 2 bases from J, the gap between germline ends came to 4 bases. The CDR3 region has the DNA TGTGCCAGCAGGTTAAACACTGAAGCTTTCTTT. It is translated as CASRLNTEAFF.

This clone was observed a handful of times. The CDR3 region has the DNA TGCAGTGCTAGTAGCCTGCGGGGCTATGGCTACACCTTC. It is translated as CSASSLRGYGYTF. The chain uses TRBV20-1 and TRBJ1-2; D gene ambiguous. CDR1 is DFQATT, CDR2 SNEGSKA, per germline (reference sequence). Trimming removed 3 bases at V and 4 bases at J, with 12 bases between. The CDR3 is 13 amino acids.

This clone came up once. Other DNA sequences in the sample encode the same CDR3. This chain connects TRBV7-2 to TRBJ2-2, with 9 bases lining up with TRBD2. Germline trimming cut 2 bases from V and 5 bases from J; bases unmatched to any gene: 12. The germline V gene encodes CDR1 SGHTA and CDR2 FQGNSA. This CDR3 is 18 amino acids long. The CDR3 DNA reads TGTGCCAGCAGCTTACCACTCGCGGGGGGGCCTAGGACCGGGGAGCTGTTTTTT. Amino acids: CASSLPLAGGPRTGELFF.

For this clone: The sample carries other DNA sequences with the same CDR3. The rearrangement uses TRBV7-9 and TRBJ2-3, with D maybe TRBD2 (6 bases). Germline values: CDR1 SEHNR, CDR2 FQNEAQ (reference sequence). Deletions cut 1 base from V and 3 bases from J, with 11 bases between. The CDR3 runs to 15 residues. The CDR3 DNA sequence: TGTGCCAGCAGCTTAGTCGGGGGTGGTACAGATACGCAGTATTTT. Amino acid sequence: CASSLVGGGTDTQYF.

The J gene is TRBJ1-6, the V gene TRBV9, with 7 bases aligning to TRBD1. V dropped 4 bases and J dropped 3; count of bases not matched to a gene: 10. Germline lookup yields CDR1 SGDLS and CDR2 YYNGEE. CDR3 length: 17 amino acids. The CDR3 region is CASSKVQGGSYNSPLHF. CDR3 nucleotide sequence: TGTGCCAGCAGCAAAGTCCAGGGGGGTAGCTATAATTCACCCCTCCACTTT.

This clone occurred many times. The CDR3 bases are TGTGCCACAGGAGCGGGGGCTGGCTCTGGGGCCAACGTCCTGACTTTC. This encodes CATGAGAGSGANVLTF. The chain employs TRBV3-1 (or the pseudogene TRBV3-2) and TRBJ2-6, with 8 bases fitting TRBD2. The CDR3 loop spans 16 amino acids. Unmatched junction bases numbered 8, after V lost 10 bases and J lost 0 bases. The V gene's germline CDR1 is LGHDT and CDR2 YNNKEL (reference sequence).

The chain recombines TRBV6-4 with TRBJ2-1, with 9 bases that match TRBD2. V lost 4 bases to trimming and J lost 9 bases; unmatched junction nucleotides: 4. The CDR3 has 13 amino acids. The V gene's germline CDR1 is MRHNA and CDR2 SNTAGT. The CDR3 DNA sequence: TGTGCCAGCAGTGCCCTTAGCGGGAGTGAGCAGTTCTTC. Residues: CASSALSGSEQFF.

The V call is TRBV9, the J call TRBJ1-5; no clear D. The V end was cut by 5 bases, the J end by 1 base, with 7 bases between. This CDR3 contains 13 residues. Germline V gene data show CDR1 as SGDLS and CDR2 as YYNGEE. CDR3 nucleotide sequence: TGTGCCAGCAGTGCGACAAGCAATCAGCCCCAGCATTTT. This sequence encodes CASSATSNQPQHF. The full variable domain, completed using reference TRBV9 and TRBJ1-5, is DSGVTQTPKHLITATGQRVTLRCSPRSGDLSVYWYQQSLDQGLQFLIQYYNGEERAKGNILERFSAQQFPDLHSELNLSSLELGDSALYFCASSATSNQPQHFGDGTRLSIL.

The chain couples TRBV24-1 to TRBJ1-4, with a weak D call TRBD1 (6 bases). Germline V CDR1 and CDR2: KGHDR, SFDVKD. This CDR3 has 15 amino acids. V gave up 1 base and J gave up 5 bases, with 10 bases separating them. The CDR3 is CATSDFGRGNEKLFF. CDR3 DNA: TGTGCCACCAGTGATTTCGGCAGGGGAAATGAAAAACTGTTTTTT.

This clone was counted once. The chain combines TRBV5-4 with TRBJ1-1; possibly TRBD1 for D (5 bases). The CDR3 totals 13 residues. Trimming pared 5 bases from V and 6 bases from J, leaving 14 bases between. Germline CDR1 SGHNT, CDR2 YYREEE (reference sequence). The CDR3 loop is CASSLRQGAEAFF. The CDR3 nucleotides read TGTGCCAGCAGTCTACGCCAGGGCGCTGAAGCTTTCTTT.

This sequence joins TRBV19 and TRBJ1-2; 8 positions agree with TRBD1. The CDR3 extends over 16 amino acids. After removal of 4 bases from V and 1 base from J, the junction contained 8 bases not matched to a gene. CDR1 is LNHDA, CDR2 SQIVND, per germline (reference sequence). This chain's CDR3 is CASSTDTGGINYGYTF. The CDR3 nucleotides are TGTGCCAGTAGTACCGATACAGGGGGTATTAACTATGGCTACACCTTC.

This rearrangement joins TRBV5-4 to TRBJ2-5, with a tentative D call TRBD1 (5 bases). The V and J ends lost 9 bases and 1 base respectively, with 13 bases between them. Germline CDR1 is SGHNT and CDR2 is YYREEE (reference sequence). The CDR3 is 13 amino acids. DNA for the CDR3: TGTGCCACCCATCAGGGTCTCCAAGAGACCCAGTACTTC. It is translated as CATHQGLQETQYF. Full variable domain (missing parts from reference TRBV5-4 and TRBJ2-5): ETGVTQSPTHLIKTRGQQVTLRCSSQSGHNTVSWYQQALGQGPQFIFQYYREEENGRGNFPPRFSGLQFPNYSSELNVNALELDDSALYLCATHQGLQETQYFGPGTRLLVL.

The chain's CDR3 is CASSLEGVQPQHF. CDR3 coding DNA: TGTGCCAGCAGCTTGGAAGGGGTTCAGCCCCAGCATTTT. The chain recombines TRBV5-4 with TRBJ1-5; a possible D gene is TRBD1 (5 bases). Trimming removed 0 bases at V and 6 bases at J, with 7 bases between. Per the germline V gene, CDR1 is SGHNT and CDR2 is YYREEE (reference sequence). CDR3 length equals 13 residues. Looking up the rest from reference TRBV5-4 and TRBJ1-5 gives the full variable domain: ETGVTQSPTHLIKTRGQQVTLRCSSQSGHNTVSWYQQALGQGPQFIFQYYREEENGRGNFPPRFSGLQFPNYSSELNVNALELDDSALYLCASSLEGVQPQHFGDGTRLSIL.

The chain combines TRBV27 with TRBJ2-4; D possibly corresponds to TRBD2 (5 bases). CDR1 MNHEY and CDR2 SMNVEV come from the germline V gene (reference sequence). The CDR3 sequence is 14 residues long. Trimming shortened V by 3 bases and J by 6 bases, and 12 bases separated the two germline ends. The CDR3 reads CASSFTGGLNIQYF. CDR3 sequence (DNA): TGTGCCAGCAGTTTTACCGGAGGATTAAACATTCAGTACTTC.

This chain joins TRBV27 and TRBJ1-1, with 8 bases matching TRBD1. This CDR3 is built from 15 residues. The junction had 9 bases not matched to a gene; V was cut back by 5 bases and J by 4 bases. Germline CDR1 is MNHEY and CDR2 is SMNVEV (reference sequence). The CDR3, as DNA: TGTGCCAGCAGTCCATTGACAGGGGTAGGCACTGAAGCTTTCTTT. It codes for CASSPLTGVGTEAFF.

The rearrangement joins TRBV6-5 to TRBJ2-1; possible D gene TRBD2, 7 bases. The V gene lost 10 bases and the J gene lost 1 base, with 14 bases spanning the gap. CDR3 size: 14 residues. The germline V gene encodes CDR1 MNHEY and CDR2 SVGAGI. The CDR3 DNA is TGTGCCACCGAGGGGGGGCGTTCCTACAATGAGCAGTTCTTC. It specifies CATEGGRSYNEQFF.

The genes are TRBV5-1 and TRBJ2-7, with 8 bases lining up with TRBD1. V shed 1 base, J shed 2 bases, and the junction held 11 bases outside the gene matches. The CDR3 spans 17 residues. The germline V gene has CDR1 SGHRS and CDR2 YFSETQ. Here the CDR3 DNA reads TGCGCCAGCAGCTTGTTTTCGGGGACAGGACAGGCCTACGAGCAGTACTTC. It specifies CASSLFSGTGQAYEQYF.

The chain uses TRBV5-4 and TRBJ2-7, with D possibly TRBD2 on 6 matching bases. CDR1 and CDR2 from the germline V gene are SGHNT and YYREEE (reference sequence). Trimming left V 3 bases short and J 1 base short, with 20 bases between. The CDR3 is made up of 17 amino acids. The CDR3, as DNA: TGTGCCAGCAGCTCCGGGCGGGGCCACAGCCGATCCTACGAGCAGTACTTC. Its protein product is CASSSGRGHSRSYEQYF.

The chain joins TRBV6-5 to TRBJ2-7; 7 bases agree with TRBD1. The CDR3 loop spans 15 amino acids. V shed 10 bases, J shed 0 bases, and the junction held 12 bases outside the gene matches. Germline assignment: CDR1 MNHEY and CDR2 SVGAGI. CDR3: CATRTGPSNSYEQYF. The CDR3 nucleotides are TGTGCCACCCGGACAGGCCCGTCTAACTCCTACGAGCAGTACTTC.

This rearrangement joins TRBV19 to TRBJ1-5; TRBD1 aligns across 10 bases. Germline V gene data show CDR1 as LNHDA and CDR2 as SQIVND (reference sequence). The length of the CDR3 is 17 residues. J lost 0 bases, V lost 4 bases, and 6 bases had no gene match. The CDR3, as DNA: TGTGCCAGTAGTACGGGACAGGGGAGACGTAGCAATCAGCCCCAGCATTTT. Amino acid sequence: CASSTGQGRRSNQPQHF.

J is TRBJ2-2 and V is TRBV5-6; 7 bases align to TRBD1. The CDR3 is made up of 14 amino acids. J lost 7 bases, V lost 4 bases, and 7 bases had no gene match. The germline V gene has CDR1 SGHDT and CDR2 YYEEEE. The CDR3 sequence: CASSGGQPVGELFF. The DNA for the CDR3 is TGTGCCAGCAGCGGGGGACAGCCCGTCGGGGAGCTGTTTTTT.

V gene TRBV5-1 combines with J gene TRBJ2-1; 8 bases are a match to TRBD2. V lost 3 bases to trimming and J lost 2 bases; unmatched junction nucleotides: 7. CDR3 size: 16 residues. CDR1 and CDR2 from the germline V gene are SGHRS and YFSETQ. CDR3 residues: CASSSPPGGPYNEQFF. CDR3 sequence (DNA): TGCGCCAGCAGCTCCCCACCGGGGGGGCCCTACAATGAGCAGTTCTTC.